The 8 T cell receptor beta chains given below trace back to one sample, sequenced in a study of HIV-infected patients and healthy controls. A single record per CDR3 protein comes from TCRdb applying MiXCR to the 5' RACE reads. The data contain over 55,000 distinct CDR3 sequences, roughly a sixth of them singletons. Sequences were obtained from CD4+ T cells from blood. These receptors were collected from a human donor in good health.

This chain uses TRBV7-2 with TRBJ2-7, with 7 bases that match TRBD1. Germline V gene lookup returns CDR1 SGHTA and CDR2 FQGNSA. V shed 5 bases, J shed 6 bases, and the junction held 7 bases outside the gene matches. CDR3 length: 13 residues. CDR3 protein: CASSRETGFEQYF. The CDR3 DNA is TGTGCCAGCAGCCGTGAGACAGGGTTCGAGCAGTACTTC.

The rearrangement uses TRBV7-3 and TRBJ1-1; D gene unclear. Germline CDR1 is SGHTA and CDR2 is FQGTGA. V lost 5 bases and J 4 bases, leaving 11 bases between the germline ends. The CDR3 has 13 amino acids. The CDR3 nucleotides are TGTGCCAGCAGCAACTACCAAGGCACTGAAGCTTTCTTT. Translated: CASSNYQGTEAFF.

This clonotype was counted a few times. The chain combines TRBV24-1 with TRBJ1-1; D gene uncertain. The CDR3 extends over 13 amino acids. Trimming removed 5 bases from V and 5 bases from J, with 11 bases in between. From germline, CDR1 is KGHDR and CDR2 SFDVKD. The CDR3 nucleotides are TGTGCCACCAGTGCCCTAGGAGGGACTGAAGCTTTCTTT. Amino acids: CATSALGGTEAFF.

This clonotype was picked up a small number of times. This chain joins TRBV19 and TRBJ2-1; tentative D call: TRBD1 (5 bases). The length of the CDR3 is 13 residues. Per the germline V gene, CDR1 is LNHDA and CDR2 is SQIVND (reference sequence). V was trimmed by 6 bases and J by 10 bases, leaving 16 bases between them. For the CDR3, the DNA is TGTGCCAGTAGACAACGGACCCCAGGGGAGCAGTTCTTC. Protein: CASRQRTPGEQFF.

The J gene is TRBJ2-3, the V gene TRBV29-1, with a tentative D call TRBD1 (5 bases). CDR3 size: 12 residues. The V end lost 5 bases, the J end lost 4 bases, and 10 bases lay between the germline ends. Germline-derived CDR1 and CDR2 are SQVTM and ANQGSEA. In DNA, the CDR3 is TGCAGCGTTCCCACAGGCTCAGATACGCAGTATTTT. Translation gives CSVPTGSDTQYF.

V usage is TRBV5-1 and J usage is TRBJ2-5; D possibly corresponds to TRBD2 (5 bases). Germline lookup yields CDR1 SGHRS and CDR2 YFSETQ. The CDR3 consists of 16 residues. The V gene lost 1 base and the J gene lost 2 bases, with 15 bases spanning the gap. CDR3 region: CASSLFAPGLQETQYF. DNA of the CDR3: TGCGCCAGCAGCTTGTTCGCCCCGGGGTTACAAGAGACCCAGTACTTC.

The table lists this clonotype with many counts. The chain carries TRBV18 and TRBJ1-4; D remains ambiguous. The V end was cut by 3 bases, the J end by 0 bases, with 11 bases between. CDR3 length: 16 residues. The V gene's germline CDR1 is KGHSH and CDR2 LQKENI. The CDR3 sequence is CASSPQAQPTNEKLFF. CDR3 nucleotides: TGTGCCAGCTCACCCCAGGCGCAGCCAACTAATGAAAAACTGTTTTTT.

The gene calls are TRBV15 and TRBJ1-2; D is uncertain. Germline V gene sequence: CDR1 LNHNV, CDR2 YYDKDF (reference sequence). Deletions cut 0 bases from V and 5 bases from J, with 10 bases between. The CDR3 is 14 amino acids. The CDR3 region has the DNA TGTGCCACCAGCAGAGATTCGTTGGCTTATGGCTACACCTTC. Protein product: CATSRDSLAYGYTF.